The sequence of this TCR beta chain was determined in a study of early T cells in non-severe SARS-CoV-2 infection. Notes on the study in general: Matching with VDJdb favored anti-spike CD8 responses (missing private and CD4 specificities).

This clonotype was observed many times. What it binds is unknown. This CDR3 contains 13 residues. V shed 3 bases and J 7 bases; nucleotides not matched to a gene: 9. Germline values: CDR1 DFQATT, CDR2 SNEGSKA (reference sequence). Separate cDNA molecules each had unique molecular identifiers attached to them. TCRdb redid the calling of the 5' RACE reads with MiXCR, one entry per CDR3 protein. Of some 40,000 distinct CDR3 sequences listed, roughly 5.3% were seen once; the top ten hold 25% to 30%. The sequenced sample was whole blood. The receptor comes from an adult who was a healthcare worker with PCR-confirmed SARS-CoV-2 infection or an uninfected control (not recorded which). The chain couples TRBV20-1 to TRBJ2-7; 7 bases fit TRBD1. CDR3: CSASGTALGEQYF. CDR3 nucleotides: TGCAGTGCTAGTGGGACAGCCTTGGGTGAGCAGTACTTC.